The entry that follows covers one T cell receptor beta chain sequence. This sample was taken from a study of blood T cell repertoires in COVID-19. The repertoire was sequenced with immunoSEQ multiplex PCR; TCRdb's copy has only in-frame clones and lacks some. This table holds some 360,000 clones, more than 75% found once. The sequence was obtained from a woman aged 55-69 years with COVID-19, enrolled during active disease. Sample: peripheral blood.

The CDR3 region is CASSLIFQGFNEQFF. CDR3 bases: TGTGCCAGCAGCTTAATCTTTCAGGGGTTCAATGAGCAGTTCTTC. V is TRBV11-2 and J is TRBJ2-1; D perhaps matches TRBD1 (6 bases). This CDR3 spans 15 amino acids. The germline V and J ends were trimmed by 2 bases and 6 bases, with 14 bases remaining between them. Looked up from germline, CDR1 is SGHAT and CDR2 is FQNNGV.